This is a list of T cell receptor beta chains from one sample in a study of CD8 T cells in ankylosing spondylitis. MiXCR was run by TCRdb on the 5' RACE reads, yielding one entry per CDR3 protein. The table shows 250,000 or so distinct CDR3 sequences, with over 8.5% occurring only once. Source material: blood, either unsorted or a sorted T cell fraction (not recorded which). The receptor source for this set is a male donor with ankylosing spondylitis or in good health (not recorded which). The CDR3 runs from the conserved cysteine through the conserved F or W. Fields, in order: clone size, V gene, J gene, D gene, CDR3 DNA, CDR3 protein. A D gene is named only where the DNA matches it firmly. Part of the rows lack a size; the others show once, few, many or a class for expanded clones.

clone size: many
V gene: TRBV28
J gene: TRBJ1-2
D gene: -
CDR3 DNA: TGTGCCAGCAGTTTGGGCCTCTCCCCGGGCGGCTACACCTTC
CDR3 protein: CASSLGLSPGGYTF

clone size: -
V gene: TRBV20-1
J gene: TRBJ2-3
D gene: -
CDR3 DNA: TGCAGTGCTAGAGGGAGGGATACGCAGTATTTT
CDR3 protein: CSARGRDTQYF

clone size: many
V gene: TRBV20-1
J gene: TRBJ1-2
D gene: TRBD1
CDR3 DNA: TGCAGTGCTCCCCGCCCCTCAGGGGGAAGCTATGGCTACACCTTC
CDR3 protein: CSAPRPSGGSYGYTF

clone size: few
V gene: TRBV20-1
J gene: TRBJ2-6
D gene: -
CDR3 DNA: TGCAGTGCTATCAGCGAAACTGGGGCCAACGTCCTGACTTTC
CDR3 protein: CSAISETGANVLTF

clone size: many
V gene: TRBV29-1
J gene: TRBJ2-5
D gene: TRBD2
CDR3 DNA: TGCAGCGCGGGGGGTCAGGTGGTAGAGACCCAGTACTTC
CDR3 protein: CSAGGQVVETQYF

clone size: many
V gene: TRBV11-2
J gene: TRBJ2-1
D gene: TRBD2
CDR3 DNA: TGTGCCAGCAGCCCGGGACTAGCGGACAATGAGCAGTTCTTC
CDR3 protein: CASSPGLADNEQFF

clone size: many
V gene: TRBV7-3
J gene: TRBJ2-2
D gene: -
CDR3 DNA: TGTGCCAGCAGTCCAGGACTCGCTAACACCGGGGAGCTGTTTTTT
CDR3 protein: CASSPGLANTGELFF

clone size: -
V gene: TRBV23-1
J gene: TRBJ2-1
D gene: TRBD2
CDR3 DNA: TGCGCCAGGGGACTAATCGGAAGGTGGCATGAGCAGTTCTTC
CDR3 protein: CARGLIGRWHEQFF

clone size: few
V gene: TRBV24-1
J gene: TRBJ2-2
D gene: TRBD2
CDR3 DNA: TGTGCCACCAGTGATCCCCTAGCGGGAGGGCTCGGGGAGCTGTTTTTT
CDR3 protein: CATSDPLAGGLGELFF

clone size: many
V gene: TRBV7-6
J gene: TRBJ2-3
D gene: TRBD2
CDR3 DNA: TGTGCCAGCAGCTTAGAAGCTAGCGGGGGGGTCACAGATACGCAGTATTTT
CDR3 protein: CASSLEASGGVTDTQYF

clone size: many
V gene: TRBV29-1
J gene: TRBJ1-4
D gene: -
CDR3 DNA: TGCAGCGTGGGGCCCGATCCGAATGAAAAACTGTTTTTT
CDR3 protein: CSVGPDPNEKLFF

clone size: -
V gene: TRBV20-1
J gene: TRBJ1-5
D gene: TRBD1
CDR3 DNA: TGCAGTGCCATACAGGGGGCGAACTCAAATCAGCCCCAGCATTTT
CDR3 protein: CSAIQGANSNQPQHF

clone size: few
V gene: TRBV6-5
J gene: TRBJ2-3
D gene: TRBD2
CDR3 DNA: TGTGCCAGCAGTTACGGGGCTAGCGGAACCACGGGCACAGATACGCAGTATTTT
CDR3 protein: CASSYGASGTTGTDTQYF

clone size: -
V gene: TRBV7-9
J gene: TRBJ2-1
D gene: -
CDR3 DNA: TGTGCCAGCAGCTCCGCCTTAGCGGACTCCTACAATGAGCAGTTCTTC
CDR3 protein: CASSSALADSYNEQFF

clone size: -
V gene: TRBV6-2/TRBV6-3
J gene: TRBJ2-1
D gene: -
CDR3 DNA: TGTGCCAGCACAGATGTAGCCAGCTCCTACAATGAGCAGTTCTTC
CDR3 protein: CASTDVASSYNEQFF

clone size: many
V gene: TRBV9
J gene: TRBJ2-1
D gene: TRBD2
CDR3 DNA: TGTGCCAGCAGCGTAGTGGGGGGGGGTTACAATGAGCAGTTCTTC
CDR3 protein: CASSVVGGGYNEQFF

clone size: many
V gene: TRBV10-3
J gene: TRBJ2-7
D gene: TRBD2
CDR3 DNA: TGTGCCATGGGGAATCAAGGACTAGCGGCCTACGAGCAGTACTTC
CDR3 protein: CAMGNQGLAAYEQYF

clone size: many
V gene: TRBV20-1
J gene: TRBJ1-1
D gene: -
CDR3 DNA: TGCAGTGCTAAAAACCGGGCCACGGAAGGCATTGAAGCTTTCTTT
CDR3 protein: CSAKNRATEGIEAFF

clone size: many
V gene: TRBV3-1
J gene: TRBJ2-3
D gene: -
CDR3 DNA: TGTGCCAGCAGCCAAGATCGTAGTGGTACGCAGTATTTT
CDR3 protein: CASSQDRSGTQYF

clone size: many
V gene: TRBV6-1
J gene: TRBJ1-1
D gene: -
CDR3 DNA: TGTGCCAGCAACGGTGAAGCTTTCTTT
CDR3 protein: CASNGEAFF

clone size: -
V gene: TRBV7-8
J gene: TRBJ2-7
D gene: -
CDR3 DNA: TGTGCCAGCAGCTTAGTTAACAGTGGCGAGCAGTACTTC
CDR3 protein: CASSLVNSGEQYF

clone size: many
V gene: TRBV7-6
J gene: TRBJ1-4
D gene: -
CDR3 DNA: TGTGCCAGCAGCATAGCCCCACAGGGTGGGGAAAAACTGTTTTTT
CDR3 protein: CASSIAPQGGEKLFF

clone size: many
V gene: TRBV12-3/TRBV12-4
J gene: TRBJ1-2
D gene: TRBD1
CDR3 DNA: TGTGCCAGCAGCCAGGGGGAGAGCTACACCTTC
CDR3 protein: CASSQGESYTF

clone size: -
V gene: TRBV15
J gene: TRBJ1-5
D gene: -
CDR3 DNA: TGTGCCACCGGGCAGGGAGAGGGCAATCAGCCCCAGCATTTT
CDR3 protein: CATGQGEGNQPQHF

clone size: many
V gene: TRBV7-3
J gene: TRBJ2-1
D gene: TRBD2
CDR3 DNA: TGTGCCAGCAGCTTAACCGGACTAGCGGTGCAGTTCTTC
CDR3 protein: CASSLTGLAVQFF

clone size: -
V gene: TRBV29-1
J gene: TRBJ1-1
D gene: -
CDR3 DNA: TGCAGCTCTGGTGCGGCGGCTGAAGCTTTCTTT
CDR3 protein: CSSGAAAEAFF

clone size: many
V gene: TRBV15
J gene: TRBJ2-7
D gene: TRBD1
CDR3 DNA: TGTGCCACCAGCAGTAGAGACAGGGGATGGTACTTC
CDR3 protein: CATSSRDRGWYF

clone size: many
V gene: TRBV20-1
J gene: TRBJ1-1
D gene: TRBD1
CDR3 DNA: TGCAGTGCTAGGGTTCCCGACAGGGGTCACACTGAAGCTTTCTTT
CDR3 protein: CSARVPDRGHTEAFF

clone size: few
V gene: TRBV4-1
J gene: TRBJ2-5
D gene: -
CDR3 DNA: TGCGCCAGCAGCCACCTTTACTTCGGGGAGACCCAGTACTTC
CDR3 protein: CASSHLYFGETQYF

clone size: -
V gene: TRBV12-3/TRBV12-4
J gene: TRBJ2-2
D gene: -
CDR3 DNA: TGTGCCAGCATCCTATTTAGCCCCGGGGAGCTGTTTTTT
CDR3 protein: CASILFSPGELFF

clone size: many
V gene: TRBV6-5
J gene: TRBJ2-1
D gene: -
CDR3 DNA: TGTGCCAGCAGTTACTCATTCGGCCAGAGCTCCTACAATGAGCAGTTCTTC
CDR3 protein: CASSYSFGQSSYNEQFF